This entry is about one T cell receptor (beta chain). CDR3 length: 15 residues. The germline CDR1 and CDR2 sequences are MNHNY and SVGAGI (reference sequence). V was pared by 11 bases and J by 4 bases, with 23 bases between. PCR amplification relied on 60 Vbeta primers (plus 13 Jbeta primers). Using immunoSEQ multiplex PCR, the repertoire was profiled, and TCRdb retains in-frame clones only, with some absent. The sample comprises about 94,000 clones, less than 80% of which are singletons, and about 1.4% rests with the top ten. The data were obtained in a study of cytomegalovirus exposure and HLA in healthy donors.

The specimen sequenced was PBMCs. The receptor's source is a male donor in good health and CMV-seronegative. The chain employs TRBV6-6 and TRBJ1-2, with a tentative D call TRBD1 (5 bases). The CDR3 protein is CAVRETAANSYGYTF. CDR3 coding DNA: TGTGCCGTCCGAGAGACAGCAGCTAATAGCTATGGCTACACCTTC.